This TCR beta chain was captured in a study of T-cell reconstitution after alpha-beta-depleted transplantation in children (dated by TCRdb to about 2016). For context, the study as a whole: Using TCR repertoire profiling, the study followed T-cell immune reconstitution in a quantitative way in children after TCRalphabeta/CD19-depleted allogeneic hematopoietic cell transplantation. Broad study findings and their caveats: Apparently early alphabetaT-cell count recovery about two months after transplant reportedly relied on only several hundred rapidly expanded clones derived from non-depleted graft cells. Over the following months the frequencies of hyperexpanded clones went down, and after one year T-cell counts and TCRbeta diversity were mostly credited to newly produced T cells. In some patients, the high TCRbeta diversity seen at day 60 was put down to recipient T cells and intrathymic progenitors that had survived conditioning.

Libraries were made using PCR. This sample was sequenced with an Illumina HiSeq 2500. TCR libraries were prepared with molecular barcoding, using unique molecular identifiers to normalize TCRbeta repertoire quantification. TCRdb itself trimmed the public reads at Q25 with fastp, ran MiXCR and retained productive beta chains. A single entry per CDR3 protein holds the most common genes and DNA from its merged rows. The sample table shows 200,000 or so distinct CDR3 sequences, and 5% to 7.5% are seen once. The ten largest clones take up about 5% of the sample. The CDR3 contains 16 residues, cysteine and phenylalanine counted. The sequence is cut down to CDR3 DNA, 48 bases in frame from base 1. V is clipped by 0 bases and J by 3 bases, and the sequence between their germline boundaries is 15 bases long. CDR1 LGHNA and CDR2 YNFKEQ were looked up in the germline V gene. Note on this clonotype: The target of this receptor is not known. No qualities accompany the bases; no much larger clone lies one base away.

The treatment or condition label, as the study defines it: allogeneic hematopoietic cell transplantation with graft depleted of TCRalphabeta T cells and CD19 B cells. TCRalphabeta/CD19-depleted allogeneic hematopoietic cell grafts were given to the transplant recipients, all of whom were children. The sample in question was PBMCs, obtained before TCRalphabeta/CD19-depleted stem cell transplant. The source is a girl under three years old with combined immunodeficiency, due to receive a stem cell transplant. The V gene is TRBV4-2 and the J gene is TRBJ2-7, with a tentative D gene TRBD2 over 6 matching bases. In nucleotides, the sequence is TGTGCCAGCAGCCAAGAGTCGGCGGGGAGGAGCTACGAGCAGTACTTC. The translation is CASSQESAGRSYEQYF.